The 22 T cell receptor beta chains below were found in one sample sequenced in a study of tissue T cells after allogeneic stem cell transplantation. Data came from immunoSEQ multiplex PCR; TCRdb stores just in-frame clones and leaves some out. This table has more than 6,000 clones, roughly 45% appearing once. Documented time point: mouse harvest day 7 after allogeneic transplant. Tail vein injection delivered 10^7 T-cell-depleted bone marrow cells and 10^6 splenic CD5+ T cells. The sequenced material came from skin. The source of these receptors is a female BALB/c mouse given C57BL/6 T cells with graft-versus-host disease after an allogeneic hematopoietic cell transplant.

About this clone itself: Germline and genes here are mouse. The read falls 1 residue short of the CDR3 end, and the missing part is taken from the germline J gene. This chain connects TRBV13-2 to TRBJ2-7, with D possibly called TRBD1 or TRBD2 (5 bases each). V lost 2 bases to trimming and J lost 0 bases, with 12 bases between them. This CDR3 has 15 amino acids. CDR1 and CDR2 from the germline V gene are NNHNN and SYGAGS (reference sequence). This chain's CDR3 is CASGDAPGDSYEQYF. The part of the CDR3 DNA that was read is TGTGCCAGCGGTGACGCCCCGGGGGACTCCTATGAACAGTAC.

With respect to this clone: Gene and germline names: mouse. Read sequence stops 1 residue before the CDR3 end, and the germline J gene provides the missing end. The chain employs TRBV26 and TRBJ2-1; perhaps TRBD2 as D (6 bases). The CDR3 runs 15 residues. Trimming removed 2 bases at V and 0 bases at J, with 8 bases between. Per the germline V gene, CDR1 is KGHPV and CDR2 is FQNQEV (reference sequence). The CDR3 spells CASSLRGGNYAEQFF. CDR3 DNA, as far as it was read: TGTGCCAGCAGTCTGCGTGGGGGTAACTATGCTGAGCAGTTC.

A remark on this clone: Here the gene names and germline are mouse. Coverage ceases 1 residue before the CDR3 finishes, and the germline J gene fills in the end. This CDR3 is also generated by other DNA sequences in the sample. The gene calls are TRBV15 and TRBJ2-7; D gene uncertain. The CDR3 is made up of 11 amino acids. V dropped 3 bases and J dropped 4 bases, with 4 bases sitting between them. Germline lookup yields CDR1 SGHND and CDR2 FRSKSL. The CDR3 reads CASSLGYEQYF. CDR3 bases read: TGTGCCAGCAGTTTGGGGTATGAACAGTAC. The full variable domain, its missing parts supplied by reference TRBV15 and TRBJ2-7, is DAGVTQTPRHEVAEKGQTIILKCEPVSGHNDLFWYRQTKIQGLELLSYFRSKSLMEDGGAFKDRFKAEMLNSSFSTLKIQPTEPKDSAVYLCASSLGYEQYFGPGTRLTVL.

This clone was observed a few times. Mouse gene names and germline throughout. The read terminates 1 residue ahead of where the CDR3 ends, so the germline J gene completes it. V gene TRBV5 combines with J gene TRBJ1-1; D unclear. The V and J ends lost 0 bases and 2 bases respectively, with 7 bases between them. Germline CDR1 reads LGHNA; CDR2 reads YNLKQL (reference sequence). The CDR3 extends over 14 amino acids. CDR3 sequence reads: CASSQEGFNTEVFF. CDR3 DNA (partial): TGTGCCAGCAGCCAAGAAGGATTCAACACAGAAGTCTTC.

This clone has just a few counts. Gene names refer to mouse genes. The CDR3 goes on 1 residue after the read ends, and that part is filled in from the germline J gene. V gene TRBV23 combines with J gene TRBJ2-3; TRBD2 reflects the table's D call only, with no check against the DNA. CDR1 KGHTA and CDR2 FQNQQP come from the germline V gene. The CDR3 sequence is 14 residues long. The DNA read from the CDR3 is TGCTCCAGCAGAACTGGGGTCAGTGCAGAAACGCTGTAT. As protein: CSSRTGVSAETLY. The whole CDR3 reads CSSRTGVSAETLYF.

This clone has more than one count but fewer than ten. Genes here carry mouse names. From the germline J gene comes the end of the CDR3, since the read stops 1 residue before it. V is TRBV26 and J is TRBJ2-3; tentative D call: TRBD1 (6 bases). The germline V gene encodes CDR1 KGHPV and CDR2 FQNQEV (reference sequence). The V gene lost 6 bases and the J gene lost 0 bases, with 10 bases spanning the gap. The CDR3 is 14 amino acids. The CDR3 bases that were read are TGTGCCAGCAGCGGGACAACTAGTGCAGAAACGCTGTAT. Translated, it gives CASSGTTSAETLY. The whole CDR3 is CASSGTTSAETLYF.

Regarding this clone: These gene names are mouse names. Sequencing ends 1 residue short of the CDR3 end; the germline J gene provides the rest. The chain employs TRBV13-2 and TRBJ2-3; perhaps TRBD1 as D (6 bases). This CDR3 is 15 amino acids long. Germline CDR1 and CDR2: NNHNN and SYGAGS (reference sequence). V lost 3 bases to trimming and J lost 0 bases, with 11 bases between them. The CDR3 loop is CASGAGTPSAETLYF. CDR3 DNA, as far as it was read: TGTGCCAGCGGTGCCGGGACACCTAGTGCAGAAACGCTGTAT.

As for this clone: Genes here carry mouse names. The read ends 1 residue shy of where the CDR3 ends; the end is completed using the germline J gene. This chain connects TRBV12-2 to TRBJ2-5; TRBD1 matches 9 bases. J was trimmed by 4 bases and V by 6 bases; bases with no gene match: 1. Germline CDR1 SGHLS, CDR2 HYDKME. This CDR3 comprises 12 residues. This chain's CDR3 is CASDRGEDTQYF. The CDR3 bases that were read are TGTGCCAGCGACAGGGGGGAAGACACCCAGTAC. Variable domain in full (rest from reference TRBV12-2 and TRBJ2-5): NSGVVQSPRYIIKGKGERSILKCIPISGHLSVAWYQQTQGQELKFFIQHYDKMERDKGNLPSRFSVQQFDDYHSEMNMSALELEDSAVYFCASDRGEDTQYFGPGTRLLVL.

This clone has a single count. Gene names and germline match the mouse. The CDR3 goes on 1 residue after the read ends, and that part is filled in from the germline J gene. The chain recombines TRBV26 with TRBJ2-4, with D uncertain. V shed 3 bases and J shed 0 bases, with 7 bases lying between them. The V gene's germline CDR1 is KGHPV and CDR2 FQNQEV (reference sequence). The CDR3 is 14 residues long. The DNA read from the CDR3 is TGTGCCAGCAGTCTTACAGCTAGTCAAAACACCTTGTAC. This encodes CASSLTASQNTLY. The complete CDR3 sequence is CASSLTASQNTLYF.

This clone came up a few times. Gene names denote mouse genes. The CDR3 end falls 1 residue outside the read, so it is completed with the germline J gene. V is TRBV26 and J is TRBJ2-4, with 7 bases matching TRBD2. Per the germline V gene, CDR1 is KGHPV and CDR2 is FQNQEV (reference sequence). The CDR3 runs to 14 residues. The V gene end was trimmed by 2 bases and the J gene end by 4 bases; junction bases not matched to a gene: 3. The CDR3 sequence is CASSLGGGENTLYF. The CDR3 DNA, read in part, is TGTGCCAGCAGTCTGGGCGGGGGGGAAAACACCTTGTAC.

For this clone: These gene names are mouse names. The read ends 1 residue before the CDR3 terminus; that terminus is restored from the germline J gene. This rearrangement joins TRBV26 to TRBJ1-1; 9 positions agree with TRBD1. The CDR3 runs to 14 residues. Germline CDR1 reads KGHPV; CDR2 reads FQNQEV (reference sequence). V trimming: 2 bases; J trimming: 2 bases; junction bases outside the gene matches: 0. CDR3 DNA, as far as it was read: TGTGCCAGCAGTCTGACAGGGGGCAACACAGAAGTCTTC. Its protein product is CASSLTGGNTEVF. In full, the CDR3 is CASSLTGGNTEVFF.

In the case of this clone: Gene names are mouse gene names. The read ends 1 residue before the CDR3 terminus; that terminus is restored from the germline J gene. The J gene is TRBJ1-1, the V gene TRBV15; TRBD1 matches 8 bases. Losses at the gene ends were 1 base for V and 3 bases for J; bases not matched to a gene: 1. In germline, CDR1 is SGHND, CDR2 FRSKSL. This CDR3 is built from 14 residues. CDR3 region: CASSLGTGYTEVFF. The covered CDR3 bases are TGTGCCAGCAGTTTAGGGACAGGGTACACAGAAGTCTTC. Together with reference TRBV15 and TRBJ1-1, the CDR3 gives the full variable domain: DAGVTQTPRHEVAEKGQTIILKCEPVSGHNDLFWYRQTKIQGLELLSYFRSKSLMEDGGAFKDRFKAEMLNSSFSTLKIQPTEPKDSAVYLCASSLGTGYTEVFFGKGTRLTVV.

Note on this clone: Germline and genes: mouse. Read sequence stops 1 residue before the CDR3 end, and the germline J gene provides the missing end. The gene calls are TRBV26 and TRBJ2-7, with D maybe TRBD1 (5 bases). V was trimmed by 3 bases and J by 1 base, leaving 10 bases between them. CDR1 and CDR2 from the germline V gene are KGHPV and FQNQEV (reference sequence). The CDR3 consists of 14 residues. CDR3 sequence reads: CASSLRTSSYEQYF. The part of the CDR3 DNA that was read is TGTGCCAGCAGTCTTCGGACATCATCCTATGAACAGTAC.

For this clone: Any gene name here is a mouse gene name. The read ends 1 residue before the CDR3 terminus; that terminus is restored from the germline J gene. The genes are TRBV26 and TRBJ2-3; D gene ambiguous. This CDR3 is 15 amino acids long. The germline V and J ends were trimmed by 1 base and 0 bases, with 8 bases remaining between them. Per germline, CDR1 KGHPV and CDR2 FQNQEV (reference sequence). The CDR3: CASSLYNPSAETLYF. CDR3 bases read: TGTGCCAGCAGTCTGTACAACCCTAGTGCAGAAACGCTGTAT.

Details on this clone: Mouse gene names and germline throughout. The CDR3 end lies 1 residue beyond the end of the read and is filled in from the germline J gene. V is TRBV26 and J is TRBJ2-4, with D perhaps matching TRBD1 (6 bases). Germline values: CDR1 KGHPV, CDR2 FQNQEV (reference sequence). Trimming took off 1 base at V and 1 base at J, with 6 bases between the two ends. The CDR3 loop spans 14 amino acids. This CDR3 is CASSLYRGQNTLYF. The covered CDR3 bases are TGTGCCAGCAGTCTGTACAGGGGTCAAAACACCTTGTAC.

About this clone itself: Gene names and germline match the mouse. The read ends 1 residue early relative to the CDR3; the germline J gene fills the gap. The rearrangement links TRBV12-2 to TRBJ2-4; D perhaps matches TRBD2 (5 bases). The CDR3 spans 13 residues. Trimming left V 0 bases short and J 7 bases short, with 10 bases between. Germline CDR1 is SGHLS and CDR2 is HYDKME. The part of the CDR3 DNA that was read is TGTGCCAGCTCTCTCGCTGGGAGGGACACCTTGTAC. The encoded protein is CASSLAGRDTLY. The entire CDR3 is CASSLAGRDTLYF.

Of note for this clone: Mouse germline and gene names are used. Read sequence stops 1 residue before the CDR3 end, and the germline J gene provides the missing end. The rearrangement links TRBV31 to TRBJ1-1; D might be TRBD1 (6 bases). CDR1 GKSSPN and CDR2 SITVG come from the germline V gene. The CDR3 spans 14 residues. The germline V and J ends were trimmed by 1 base and 3 bases, with 12 bases remaining between them. The DNA read from the CDR3 is TGTGCCTGGAGTCCACAGGGAGGGGACACAGAAGTCTTC. It is translated as CAWSPQGGDTEVF. The whole CDR3 sequence is CAWSPQGGDTEVFF.

This clone was counted only a few times. Genes and germline come from the mouse. The missing CDR3 end, 1 residue past where the read stops, is filled in from the germline J gene. The chain uses TRBV15 and TRBJ2-4, with D tentatively TRBD1 or TRBD2 (5 bases each). Germline V CDR1 and CDR2: SGHND, FRSKSL. The CDR3 length is 14 residues. V lost 3 bases and J lost 0, with 7 bases in between. CDR3 sequence: CASSFGGSQNTLYF. The sequenced part of the CDR3 DNA is TGTGCCAGCAGTTTCGGGGGTAGTCAAAACACCTTGTAC.

Worth noting for this clone: Here the gene names and germline are mouse. The CDR3 goes on 1 residue after the read ends, and that part is filled in from the germline J gene. V is TRBV24 and J is TRBJ2-3, with 8 bases fitting TRBD2. This CDR3 has 14 amino acids. Germline CDR1 KGHTA, CDR2 FRNEEI. V trimming: 3 bases; J trimming: 4 bases; junction bases outside the gene matches: 3. CDR3 loop: CASSLWGGPETLYF. The sequenced part of the CDR3 DNA is TGTGCCAGCAGTCTTTGGGGGGGGCCAGAAACGCTGTAT.

Points on this clone: The listed genes are named as in mouse. The observed sequence ends 1 residue before the CDR3 terminus, with the missing tail filled in from the germline J gene. The gene calls are TRBV26 and TRBJ2-1; TRBD2 matches 8 bases. CDR3 length equals 14 residues. Germline V gene lookup returns CDR1 KGHPV and CDR2 FQNQEV (reference sequence). J lost 7 bases, V lost 1 base, and 3 bases had no gene match. The CDR3 bases that were read are TGTGCCAGCAGTCTGTGGGGGGGCGGGGCTGAGCAGTTC. This translates into CASSLWGGGAEQF. The whole CDR3 reads CASSLWGGGAEQFF.

Remarks on this clone: Gene names denote mouse genes. The CDR3 is cut off 1 residue early in the read; its end comes from the germline J gene. The chain links TRBV12-2 to TRBJ2-7; tentatively, D is TRBD2 (6 bases). Trimming removed 1 base at V and 0 bases at J, with 9 bases between. This CDR3 region has 14 residues. The germline V gene has CDR1 SGHLS and CDR2 HYDKME. Incomplete CDR3 DNA: TGTGCCAGCTCTCTGCTGGGGAGCTCCTATGAACAGTAC. The encoded protein is CASSLLGSSYEQY. The complete CDR3 sequence is CASSLLGSSYEQYF.

Worth noting for this clone: Any gene name here is a mouse gene name. The CDR3 is cut off 1 residue early in the read; its end comes from the germline J gene. The V gene is TRBV26, the J gene TRBJ2-5, with D possibly matching TRBD2 (6 bases). From germline, CDR1 is KGHPV and CDR2 FQNQEV (reference sequence). Trimming cost V 8 bases and J 0 bases, with 6 bases left between them. This CDR3 spans 12 amino acids. Incomplete CDR3 DNA: TGTGCCAGCGGACTGAACCAAGACACCCAGTAC. This codes for CASGLNQDTQY. The complete CDR3 protein is CASGLNQDTQYF.